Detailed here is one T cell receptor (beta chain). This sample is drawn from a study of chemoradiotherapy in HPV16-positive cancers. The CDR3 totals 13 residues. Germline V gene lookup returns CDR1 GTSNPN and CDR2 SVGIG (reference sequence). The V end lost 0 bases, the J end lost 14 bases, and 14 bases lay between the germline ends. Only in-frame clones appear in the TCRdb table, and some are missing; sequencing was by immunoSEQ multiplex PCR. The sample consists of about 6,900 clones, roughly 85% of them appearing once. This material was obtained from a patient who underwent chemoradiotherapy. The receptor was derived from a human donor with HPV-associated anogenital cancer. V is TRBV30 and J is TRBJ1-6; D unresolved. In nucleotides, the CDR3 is TGTGCCTGGAGTGTAAACGAGCAGTCTTCCCTCCACTTT. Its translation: CAWSVNEQSSLHF.